The 2 T cell receptor beta chains listed next were all sequenced from one sample in a study of OX40 agonist ivuxolimab in advanced cancers. Library construction relied on the immunoSEQ multiplex PCR assay. Drawn from immuneACCESS, this table holds only the in-frame rearrangements with V and J called that TCRdb kept. Clones are partly lost; checked studies trace under half to an unresolved V gene and leave the rest unexplained. For this sample there are approximately 40,000 clones; about 91% appear just once. The biggest ten clones account for 20% to 30% of the sample. The sequencing here drew on CD4+ or CD8+ T cells sorted from blood, taken in a trial of the OX40 agonist ivuxolimab. All receptors come from an adult with an advanced solid tumor such as melanoma, head and neck, liver or kidney cancer.

This chain joins TRBV6-1 and TRBJ2-1, with D possibly being TRBD1 or TRBD2 (5 bases each). CDR1 and CDR2 (germline): MNHNS, SASEGT. Deletions cut 1 base from V and 4 bases from J, with 17 bases between. The CDR3 loop spans 17 amino acids. The CDR3 region is CASSEGGVLRTYNEQFF. CDR3 DNA: TGTGCCAGCAGTGAAGGAGGGGTCCTTAGAACTTACAATGAGCAGTTCTTC.

The V and J genes are TRBV29-1 and TRBJ2-7; TRBD1 matches at 8 bases. V gave up 7 bases and J gave up 3 bases; unmatched junction bases: 8. The CDR3 has 13 residues. Germline V lookup: CDR1 SQVTM, CDR2 ANQGSEA. CDR3 coding DNA: TGCAGCGCCATGGACAGGGTGTACTACGAGCAGTACTTC. It is translated as CSAMDRVYYEQYF.